The 27 T cell receptor beta chains reported below all come from one sample, sequenced in a study of blood T cell repertoires in COVID-19. Measured with immunoSEQ multiplex PCR; TCRdb has only the in-frame clones, and not every one. The sample contains around 130,000 clones, over 60% of which appear only once. Material for sequencing was peripheral blood. The receptors stem from a man aged 45-65 years with acute or convalescent COVID-19.

The V call is TRBV19, the J call TRBJ2-4, with D possibly matching TRBD2 (5 bases). Germline CDR1 reads LNHDA; CDR2 reads SQIVND (reference sequence). The V end was cut by 4 bases, the J end by 1 base, with 11 bases between. The CDR3 has 15 amino acids. The CDR3 here is CASSRRTGAKNIQYF. CDR3 in DNA: TGTGCCAGTAGTAGGAGGACTGGGGCCAAAAACATTCAGTACTTC.

V is TRBV24-1 and J is TRBJ1-5; D possibly corresponds to TRBD1 (6 bases). CDR3 length equals 18 residues. Looked up from germline, CDR1 is KGHDR and CDR2 is SFDVKD. The V gene lost 6 bases and the J gene lost 0 bases, with 20 bases spanning the gap. CDR3 bases: TGTGCCACCAGTCGGGGCGGCTTGGGACAAGATAGCAATCAGCCCCAGCATTTT. It yields the protein CATSRGGLGQDSNQPQHF.

This clone was seen a few times. The chain joins TRBV10-3 to TRBJ1-2, with 7 bases aligning to TRBD1. The length of the CDR3 is 15 residues. Germline values: CDR1 ENHRY, CDR2 SYGVKD. The ends lost 7 bases at V and 3 bases at J; junction bases unmatched: 11. The CDR3 DNA reads TGTGCCATCATGGCAAAACAGGGGCCCCACTATGGCTACACCTTC. Protein product: CAIMAKQGPHYGYTF.

This rearrangement joins TRBV30 to TRBJ1-6; TRBD1 is a possible D gene (6 bases). The germline V gene encodes CDR1 GTSNPN and CDR2 SVGIG (reference sequence). V gave up 7 bases and J gave up 5 bases, with 12 bases separating them. This CDR3 contains 13 residues. CDR3 in amino acids: CALTQGNNSPLHF. Here the CDR3 DNA reads TGTGCCTTGACACAGGGAAATAATTCACCCCTCCACTTT.

The sample holds one count of this clone. The V gene is TRBV5-1, the J gene TRBJ2-1; a weak D match, TRBD2 (7 bases). The V gene's germline CDR1 is SGHRS and CDR2 YFSETQ. The germline V and J ends were trimmed by 4 bases and 0 bases, with 17 bases remaining between them. CDR3 size: 17 residues. The CDR3 spells CASSHRTAGNSYNEQFF. DNA for the CDR3: TGCGCCAGCAGCCACCGGACAGCGGGGAACTCCTACAATGAGCAGTTCTTC. Full variable domain (rest looked up from reference TRBV5-1 and TRBJ2-1): KAGVTQTPRYLIKTRGQQVTLSCSPISGHRSVSWYQQTPGQGLQFLFEYFSETQRNKGNFPGRFSGRQFSNSRSEMNVSTLELGDSALYLCASSHRTAGNSYNEQFFGPGTRLTVL.

The chain uses TRBV27 and TRBJ1-2; 7 positions match TRBD1. This CDR3 spans 14 amino acids. V dropped 4 bases and J dropped 4; count of bases not matched to a gene: 6. CDR1 and CDR2 (germline): MNHEY, SMNVEV (reference sequence). The CDR3 region is CASSSRQGSYGYTF. The DNA for the CDR3 is TGTGCCAGCAGTTCCCGACAGGGTAGCTATGGCTACACCTTC.

The chain recombines TRBV14 with TRBJ2-1, with 7 bases matching TRBD2. The ends lost 5 bases at V and 4 bases at J; junction bases unmatched: 8. CDR3 length: 15 residues. CDR1 is SGHDN, CDR2 FVKESK, per germline. The CDR3 DNA reads TGTGCCAGCAGCGGACGGGACTACCCTTACAATGAGCAGTTCTTC. Protein: CASSGRDYPYNEQFF. The variable domain in full, completed from reference TRBV14 and TRBJ2-1, reads EAGVTQFPSHSVIEKGQTVTLRCDPISGHDNLYWYRRVMGKEIKFLLHFVKESKQDESGMPNNRFLAERTGGTYSTLKVQPAELEDSGVYFCASSGRDYPYNEQFFGPGTRLTVL.

The V and J genes are TRBV5-4 and TRBJ2-1; 11 bases fit TRBD2. Losses at the gene ends were 4 bases for V and 8 bases for J; bases not matched to a gene: 8. The germline gives CDR1 SGHNT, CDR2 YYREEE (reference sequence). The CDR3 loop spans 15 amino acids. The DNA for the CDR3 is TGTGCCAGCAGCCACGAGGGACTAGCGGCCGATGAGCAGTTCTTC. Encoded protein: CASSHEGLAADEQFF.

The rearrangement joins TRBV5-4 to TRBJ1-6, with D unresolved. Germline V gene sequence: CDR1 SGHNT, CDR2 YYREEE (reference sequence). Trimming removed 5 bases from V and 9 bases from J, with 15 bases in between. The CDR3 has 14 residues. CDR3 region: CASSRLSEGSPLHF. The CDR3 coding sequence is TGTGCCAGCAGTCGACTCTCCGAGGGTTCACCCCTCCACTTT.

This clone was seen a handful of times. The J gene is TRBJ1-6, the V gene TRBV5-1; the match to TRBD1 covers 7 bases. From germline, CDR1 is SGHRS and CDR2 YFSETQ. J gave up 7 bases and V 0 bases, and 4 bases lay outside the gene matches. The CDR3 covers 15 residues. The CDR3 nucleotides are TGCGCCAGCAGCTTGGAGGAGACAGGGAATTCACCCCTCCACTTT. It is translated as CASSLEETGNSPLHF.

The V gene is TRBV19, the J gene TRBJ1-2; 8 positions match TRBD1. Germline lookup yields CDR1 LNHDA and CDR2 SQIVND (reference sequence). The ends lost 4 bases at V and 7 bases at J; junction bases unmatched: 8. The length of the CDR3 is 14 residues. Here the CDR3 reads CASSNTPDRVGYTF. In DNA, the CDR3 is TGTGCCAGTAGTAACACCCCGGACAGGGTTGGCTACACCTTC.

The table lists this clone with a few counts. The chain employs TRBV5-5 and TRBJ1-2; unclear D gene. CDR1 is SGHKS, CDR2 YYEKEE, per germline (reference sequence). Trimming left V 2 bases short and J 5 bases short, with 10 bases between. The CDR3 sequence is 13 residues long. CDR3: CASSLTSGYGYTF. CDR3 in DNA: TGTGCCAGCAGCTTAACGTCGGGGTATGGCTACACCTTC. Based on the CDR3 plus reference TRBV5-5 and TRBJ1-2, the full variable domain is DAGVTQSPTHLIKTRGQQVTLRCSPISGHKSVSWYQQVLGQGPQFIFQYYEKEERGRGNFPDRFSARQFPNYSSELNVNALLLGDSALYLCASSLTSGYGYTFGSGTRLTVV.

In this sample, this clone turned up once. V usage is TRBV7-9 and J usage is TRBJ2-7, with 13 bases matching TRBD2. With 6 bases clipped from V and 4 bases from J, the junction kept 12 bases outside the gene matches. Germline assignment: CDR1 SEHNR and CDR2 FQNEAQ (reference sequence). There are 17 residues in the CDR3. CDR3 loop: CASRKGTSGVPGYEQYF. The CDR3 DNA sequence: TGTGCCAGCAGGAAGGGGACTAGCGGGGTCCCAGGGTACGAGCAGTACTTC.

This clone was detected once. This chain uses TRBV2 with TRBJ2-7, with D tentatively TRBD2 (5 bases). Between the trimmed V and J ends, which lost 5 bases and 6 bases, there was a span of 23 bases. The CDR3 is 16 residues long. The V gene's germline CDR1 is SNHLY and CDR2 FYNNEI. CDR3 nucleotides: TGTGCCAGCAGTTCCCACGGGCCGGGGATTTCCATCGAGCAGTACTTC. Its protein product is CASSSHGPGISIEQYF.

This clone was observed once. The chain recombines TRBV12-5 with TRBJ2-1; 8 bases align to TRBD1. The germline CDR1 and CDR2 sequences are LGHNT and FRNRAP. Germline trimming cut 5 bases from V and 15 bases from J; bases unmatched to any gene: 18. The CDR3 covers 15 residues. The CDR3 reads CASGPGTGSLLVRFF. The CDR3 bases are TGTGCTAGTGGTCCCGGGACAGGATCGCTCTTGGTGCGGTTCTTC.

The gene calls are TRBV27 and TRBJ2-5; possibly TRBD2 for D (7 bases). Germline loops: CDR1 MNHEY, CDR2 SMNVEV (reference sequence). CDR3 length: 13 amino acids. V shed 10 bases and J shed 6 bases, with 18 bases lying between them. CDR3 coding DNA: TGTGCCACCGGGCTGGGGGGGGCGCAGACCCAGTACTTC. It translates to CATGLGGAQTQYF.

J is TRBJ2-2 and V is TRBV28, with TRBD2 matching 10 bases. Germline V gene data show CDR1 as MDHEN and CDR2 as SYDVKM. V was clipped by 6 bases and J by 4 bases; unmatched bases: 17. The CDR3 covers 19 residues. CDR3 amino acids: CASRNSGLAAIYRTGELFF. In DNA form, the CDR3 reads TGTGCCAGCAGAAACTCCGGACTAGCGGCGATCTACCGCACCGGGGAGCTGTTTTTT. Full variable domain (outside the CDR3, taken from reference TRBV28 and TRBJ2-2): DVKVTQSSRYLVKRTGEKVFLECVQDMDHENMFWYRQDPGLGLRLIYFSYDVKMKEKGDIPEGYSVSREKKERFSLILESASTNQTSMYLCASRNSGLAAIYRTGELFFGEGSRLTVL.

V and J are TRBV30 and TRBJ1-1, with 7 nucleotides matching TRBD1. Germline CDR1 GTSNPN, CDR2 SVGIG (reference sequence). The J segment lost 2 bases and the V segment lost 5 bases, leaving 2 bases of the junction unmatched. The CDR3 contains 12 residues. The CDR3 loop reads CAWGTANTEAFF. The CDR3 DNA reads as TGTGCCTGGGGGACAGCTAACACTGAAGCTTTCTTT.

This clone was detected only once. The DNA of the CDR3 is TGTGCCACCAGTGACGGTTTCACAGATACGCAGTATTTT. This translates into CATSDGFTDTQYF. J is TRBJ2-3 and V is TRBV24-1; D uncertain. Germline CDR1 reads KGHDR; CDR2 reads SFDVKD. Trimming removed 4 bases from V and 2 bases from J, with 6 bases in between. CDR3 length: 13 amino acids.

The chain links TRBV7-3 to TRBJ1-4; D unclear. The CDR3 contains 15 residues. Germline CDR1 is SGHTA and CDR2 is FQGTGA. With 6 bases removed from V and 8 bases from J, the gap between germline ends came to 19 bases. The CDR3 nucleotides read TGTGCCAGCAGGATTCTTAAGGACTTGAGAGAAAAACTGTTTTTT. Its translation is CASRILKDLREKLFF. Using reference TRBV7-3 and TRBJ1-4 for the parts outside the CDR3, the full variable domain is GAGVSQTPSNKVTEKGKYVELRCDPISGHTALYWYRQSLGQGPEFLIYFQGTGAADDSGLPNDRFFAVRPEGSVSTLKIQRTERGDSAVYLCASRILKDLREKLFFGSGTQLSVL.

The chain links TRBV10-3 to TRBJ2-3; 8 nucleotides line up with TRBD2. CDR1 ENHRY and CDR2 SYGVKD come from the germline V gene. The V gene end was trimmed by 4 bases and the J gene end by 1 base; junction bases not matched to a gene: 7. CDR3 length: 16 amino acids. The DNA for the CDR3 is TGTGCCATCAGTGGGTTAGGGCGGGGGGGCACAGATACGCAGTATTTT. Translation gives CAISGLGRGGTDTQYF.

Only a few counts were recorded for this clone. J is TRBJ1-3 and V is TRBV6-2 or TRBV6-3, with 7 nucleotides matching TRBD1. The V and J ends lost 2 bases and 0 bases, in that order; junction bases with no gene match: 10. This CDR3 region has 18 residues. Germline V gene data show CDR1 as MNHEY and CDR2 as SVGEGT. The CDR3 spells CASSYISGTAFSGNTIYF. The CDR3 coding sequence is TGTGCCAGCAGTTACATCTCCGGGACAGCTTTCTCTGGAAACACCATATATTTT.

The table lists this clone with a count of one. V usage is TRBV5-6 and J usage is TRBJ1-2; D call uncertain. Trimming took 2 bases from V and 3 from J, leaving 14 bases between them. CDR1 is SGHDT, CDR2 YYEEEE, per germline. CDR3 size: 15 residues. In DNA, the CDR3 is TGTGCCAGCAGCTTTGAGGGCGCCGGGGACTATGGCTACACCTTC. It encodes CASSFEGAGDYGYTF.

This chain connects TRBV5-6 to TRBJ2-2; 7 positions match TRBD1. Germline lookup yields CDR1 SGHDT and CDR2 YYEEEE. Unmatched junction bases numbered 0, after V lost 0 bases and J lost 1 base. The CDR3 runs 15 residues. CDR3 protein: CASSLGQGNTGELFF. Written as DNA, the CDR3 is TGTGCCAGCAGCTTGGGACAGGGGAACACCGGGGAGCTGTTTTTT.

In this sample, this clone turned up once. V and J are TRBV5-1 and TRBJ1-2; maybe TRBD1 (6 bases). The germline V gene has CDR1 SGHRS and CDR2 YFSETQ. The CDR3 is 14 residues long. V lost 4 bases to trimming and J lost 4 bases, with 14 bases between them. The chain's CDR3 is CASSPLQGSYGYTF. The CDR3 DNA is TGCGCCAGCAGCCCCCTACAGGGAAGCTATGGCTACACCTTC.

This clone appeared a single time. The chain is built from TRBV30 and TRBJ1-2, with D uncertain. CDR1 GTSNPN and CDR2 SVGIG come from the germline V gene (reference sequence). This CDR3 comprises 14 residues. V was pared by 0 bases and J by 0 bases, with 8 bases between. This CDR3 is CAWSVPAANYGYTF. The CDR3 DNA reads as TGTGCCTGGAGTGTACCTGCGGCTAACTATGGCTACACCTTC.

CDR3 protein: CASSHPRDRGYEQYV. The CDR3 region has the DNA TGCGCCAGCAGCCACCCCAGGGACAGGGGCTACGAGCAGTACGTC. The rearrangement uses TRBV4-1 and TRBJ2-7; 10 nucleotides align to TRBD1. CDR3 size: 15 residues. The V gene end was trimmed by 3 bases and the J gene end by 3 bases; junction bases not matched to a gene: 5. CDR1 is MGHRA, CDR2 YSYEKL, per germline.